These 7 T cell receptor beta chains were sequenced from one sample in a study of Graves' ophthalmopathy and Graves' hyperthyroidism. RNA transcripts served as template for amplifying TCR beta CDR3 sequences. Following a first-round RT-PCR that used HTBI primers, a second-round multiplex PCR was carried out. From the multiplex PCR reads, TCRdb called clonotypes with MiXCR, one entry per CDR3 protein. The table shows some 370,000 distinct CDR3 sequences, with about a sixth occurring only once. Sequences were obtained from peripheral blood. The receptors come from an adult woman with stable Graves' hyperthyroidism.

This clonotype was picked up many times. V and J are TRBV13 and TRBJ1-6; weak D call: TRBD1 (5 bases). Germline CDR1 PRHDT, CDR2 FYEKMQ (reference sequence). This CDR3 has 12 residues. Trimming removed 6 bases at V and 9 bases at J, with 9 bases between. This chain's CDR3 is CASREQVSPLHF. The CDR3 DNA follows: TGTGCCAGCAGAGAACAGGTTTCACCCCTCCACTTT.

V usage is TRBV28 and J usage is TRBJ1-5; perhaps TRBD1 as D (6 bases). The CDR3 totals 14 residues. Trimming pared 1 base from V and 11 bases from J, leaving 15 bases between. Germline V gene data show CDR1 as MDHEN and CDR2 as SYDVKM. Here the CDR3 reads CASSLSQGSRTQHF. CDR3 sequence (DNA): TGTGCCAGCAGTTTATCTCAGGGGTCTCGGACCCAGCATTTT. Filled out from reference TRBV28 and TRBJ1-5, the complete variable domain reads DVKVTQSSRYLVKRTGEKVFLECVQDMDHENMFWYRQDPGLGLRLIYFSYDVKMKEKGDIPEGYSVSREKKERFSLILESASTNQTSMYLCASSLSQGSRTQHFGDGTRLSIL.

This clonotype has at least ten counts. V is TRBV19 and J is TRBJ2-2; no reliable D call. V gave up 3 bases and J gave up 1 base, with 12 bases separating them. This CDR3 contains 16 residues. CDR1 LNHDA and CDR2 SQIVND come from the germline V gene (reference sequence). Written as DNA, the CDR3 is TGTGCCAGTAGTATGGATGGGGTGGTGAACACCGGGGAGCTGTTTTTT. Amino acids: CASSMDGVVNTGELFF.

This clonotype was seen once. J is TRBJ1-2 and V is TRBV28, with TRBD1 matching 12 bases. Per germline, CDR1 MDHEN and CDR2 SYDVKM. V shed 6 bases and J 4 bases; nucleotides not matched to a gene: 9. The CDR3 sequence is 16 residues long. The CDR3 protein is CASSRDRGRSPYGYTF. Written as DNA, the CDR3 is TGTGCCAGCAGCCGGGACAGGGGGCGAAGTCCCTATGGCTACACCTTC.

This clonotype has ten or more counts. The J gene is TRBJ1-5, the V gene TRBV6-1; no definite D call. Germline lookup yields CDR1 MNHNS and CDR2 SASEGT. This CDR3 is 16 amino acids long. Trimming stripped 4 bases from V and 5 bases from J, with 18 bases between. CDR3 protein: CASSARRGEEDQPQHF. The CDR3 bases are TGTGCCAGCAGTGCCCGACGGGGTGAAGAGGATCAGCCCCAGCATTTT.

This clonotype was seen repeatedly, ten times or more. The gene calls are TRBV12-3 or TRBV12-4 and TRBJ2-2; no firm D call. Trimming took off 6 bases at V and 3 bases at J, with 11 bases between the two ends. The CDR3 is 14 residues long. The CDR3 region is CASSRLSYTGELFF. Written as DNA, the CDR3 is TGTGCCAGCAGCCGCCTATCTTACACCGGGGAGCTGTTTTTT.

This chain joins TRBV19 and TRBJ2-2; TRBD1 or TRBD2 may be the D gene (5 bases each). The CDR3 length is 15 residues. CDR1 LNHDA and CDR2 SQIVND come from the germline V gene (reference sequence). V was pared by 6 bases and J by 6 bases, with 17 bases between. The CDR3 DNA follows: TGTGCCAGTAGCAGGGACCGCCACGGTGCCGGGGAGCTGTTTTTT. Protein product: CASSRDRHGAGELFF.